The 2 T cell receptor beta chains given below trace back to one sample, sequenced in a study of control samples from healthy donors and cancer patients. Measured with immunoSEQ multiplex PCR; TCRdb has only the in-frame clones, and not every one. The table includes just over 90,000 clones, about 85% detected once. Sequenced material: blood. Receptor source: a woman between 50 and 59 years old in good health.

This chain joins TRBV19 and TRBJ1-4, with 9 bases fitting TRBD1. CDR1 is LNHDA and CDR2 is SQIVND in the germline V gene (reference sequence). This CDR3 contains 14 residues. Trimming cost V 10 bases and J 7 bases; bases outside gene matches: 10. CDR3 residues: CATGTGIYSEKLFF. The CDR3 region has the DNA TGTGCCACCGGGACAGGGATATATAGTGAAAAACTGTTTTTT.

V usage is TRBV9 and J usage is TRBJ2-7, with 8 bases that match TRBD2. The CDR3 has 16 residues. Trimming took 3 bases from V and 4 from J; bases not matched to a gene: 12. Germline lookup yields CDR1 SGDLS and CDR2 YYNGEE. CDR3 amino acids: CASSAPSGSGGYEQYF. As DNA, the CDR3 is TGTGCCAGCAGCGCCCCCAGCGGGAGTGGGGGTTACGAGCAGTACTTC.